Listed below are T cell receptor beta chains from one sample, sequenced in a study of T cell responses to AZD1222 COVID-19 vaccine. Profiled with immunoSEQ multiplex PCR; TCRdb holds only in-frame clones, not every one. The sample contains about 150,000 clones, just under 95% of which appear only once. Sequenced material: peripheral blood, taken on day 0 of AZD1222 vaccination. These receptors were collected from an adult in good health. CDR3s include the opening cysteine and the closing phenylalanine or tryptophan. The D gene is left open where the match is weak. Only some rows state a clone size, as once, few, many or a class for expanded clones.

CDR3: CASSRQAGGTDTQYF
DNA: TGTGCCAGCAGCCGTCAGGCGGGAGGCACAGATACGCAGTATTTT
V: TRBV7-3
size: NA
D: TRBD2
J: TRBJ2-3

CDR3: CASSSSTGYSNQPQHF
DNA: TGTGCCAGTAGTAGCTCGACAGGGTATAGCAATCAGCCCCAGCATTTT
V: TRBV19
size: NA
D: TRBD1
J: TRBJ1-5

CDR3: CSGQVSYEQYF
DNA: TGCTCTGGACAGGTATCCTACGAGCAGTACTTC
V: TRBV23-1
size: NA
D: TRBD1
J: TRBJ2-7

CDR3: CASSGGTRHNSPLHF
DNA: TGCGCCAGCAGCGGGGGGACGAGGCATAATTCACCCCTCCACTTT
V: TRBV5-1
size: NA
D: NA
J: TRBJ1-6

CDR3: CASSRDRAYEQYF
DNA: TGTGCCAGCAGCCGGGACAGAGCCTACGAGCAGTACTTC
V: TRBV13
size: NA
D: TRBD1
J: TRBJ2-7

CDR3: CASSPGQGNRYEQYF
DNA: TGTGCCAGCAGTCCGGGGCAGGGGAATCGATACGAGCAGTACTTC
V: TRBV6-5
size: once
D: NA
J: TRBJ2-7

CDR3: CASSPQSGGSTDTQYF
DNA: TGTGCCAGCTCACCACAAAGCGGAGGAAGCACAGATACGCAGTATTTT
V: TRBV18
size: NA
D: NA
J: TRBJ2-3

CDR3: CASTPTSGRAGETQYF
DNA: TGTGCCAGCACCCCGACTAGCGGGAGGGCAGGAGAGACCCAGTACTTC
V: TRBV9
size: NA
D: TRBD2
J: TRBJ2-5

CDR3: CASRGPGPRKLFF
DNA: TGTGCCAGCAGGGGGCCAGGCCCGAGGAAACTGTTTTTT
V: TRBV2
size: NA
D: NA
J: TRBJ1-4

CDR3: CASSQGGNGDIQYF
DNA: TGCGCCAGCAGCCAAGGGGGGAATGGGGACATTCAGTACTTC
V: TRBV4-1
size: NA
D: NA
J: TRBJ2-4

CDR3: CASSRDRLTEAFF
DNA: TGTGCCAGCAGCCGGGACAGGCTTACTGAAGCTTTCTTT
V: TRBV14
size: NA
D: TRBD1
J: TRBJ1-1

CDR3: CASSWDRRHPEAFF
DNA: TGTGCCAGCAGTTGGGACAGGAGACACCCGGAAGCTTTCTTT
V: TRBV6-5
size: NA
D: TRBD1
J: TRBJ1-1

CDR3: CASSFDIRGGYTF
DNA: TGTGCCAGCAGCTTCGACATCAGGGGTGGCTACACCTTC
V: TRBV5-8
size: NA
D: NA
J: TRBJ1-2

CDR3: CASSQYYKPLQPQHF
DNA: TGTGCCAGCAGTCAATACTACAAACCGCTTCAGCCCCAGCATTTT
V: TRBV27
size: NA
D: NA
J: TRBJ1-5

CDR3: CASSEQGGHTEAFF
DNA: TGTGCCAGCAGCGAACAAGGAGGGCACACTGAAGCTTTCTTT
V: TRBV7-9
size: NA
D: NA
J: TRBJ1-1

CDR3: CASRPRQGAYEQYF
DNA: TGTGCCAGCAGGCCCAGACAGGGGGCTTACGAGCAGTACTTC
V: TRBV28
size: NA
D: TRBD1
J: TRBJ2-7

CDR3: CASSLTSGNYEQYF
DNA: TGTGCCAGCAGCTTGACTAGCGGGAACTACGAGCAGTACTTC
V: TRBV11-2
size: few
D: TRBD2
J: TRBJ2-7

CDR3: CASSYSDGRSEAFF
DNA: TGCGCCAGCAGCTACTCGGACGGGAGGTCCGAAGCTTTCTTT
V: TRBV5-1
size: NA
D: NA
J: TRBJ1-1

CDR3: CASSVGMNTEAFF
DNA: TGTGCCAGCAGTGTGGGAATGAACACTGAAGCTTTCTTT
V: TRBV2
size: NA
D: NA
J: TRBJ1-1

CDR3: CASSDGQGAYEQYF
DNA: TGTGCCAGCAGCGACGGACAGGGAGCCTACGAGCAGTACTTC
V: TRBV9
size: NA
D: TRBD1
J: TRBJ2-7

CDR3: CASSLGTSGANVLTF
DNA: TGTGCCAGCAGCTTAGGGACCTCTGGGGCCAACGTCCTGACTTTC
V: TRBV7-9
size: NA
D: NA
J: TRBJ2-6

CDR3: CSVPGVSTEAFF
DNA: TGCAGCGTACCAGGGGTTTCCACTGAAGCTTTCTTT
V: TRBV29-1
size: NA
D: NA
J: TRBJ1-1

CDR3: CASGRTSGRNTGELFF
DNA: TGTGCCAGTGGGAGGACTAGCGGCAGGAACACCGGGGAGCTGTTTTTT
V: TRBV19
size: NA
D: TRBD2
J: TRBJ2-2

CDR3: CAISDREGFSYTF
DNA: TGTGCCATCAGTGACAGGGAAGGCTTCAGCTACACCTTC
V: TRBV10-3
size: NA
D: NA
J: TRBJ1-2

CDR3: CASSPRTGGDPYGYTF
DNA: TGTGCCAGCTCACCACGGACAGGGGGGGACCCCTATGGCTACACCTTC
V: TRBV18
size: NA
D: TRBD1
J: TRBJ1-2

CDR3: CAWSILNTGELFF
DNA: TGTGCCTGGAGTATATTGAACACCGGGGAGCTGTTTTTT
V: TRBV30
size: NA
D: NA
J: TRBJ2-2

CDR3: CASSRSGTAYNEQFF
DNA: TGTGCCAGCAGCCGTAGTGGTACTGCCTACAATGAGCAGTTCTTC
V: TRBV5-5
size: NA
D: NA
J: TRBJ2-1

CDR3: CASSSRGRLEQYF
DNA: TGTGCCAGTAGTAGCAGGGGTCGATTAGAGCAGTACTTC
V: TRBV19
size: NA
D: NA
J: TRBJ2-7

CDR3: CASSDRVGYEQYF
DNA: TGTGCCAGCAGCGACAGGGTAGGCTACGAGCAGTACTTC
V: TRBV27
size: NA
D: TRBD1
J: TRBJ2-7

CDR3: CASSPFPTNTGNTIYF
DNA: TGTGCCAGCAGCCCCTTCCCCACAAATACTGGAAACACCATATATTTT
V: TRBV9
size: NA
D: NA
J: TRBJ1-3

CDR3: CASSADYSIFNNEQFF
DNA: TGTGCCAGCAGTGCGGACTACTCGATCTTCAACAATGAGCAGTTCTTC
V: TRBV27
size: NA
D: NA
J: TRBJ2-1

CDR3: CASSFSKGNTEAFF
DNA: TGCGCCAGCAGTTTTTCCAAGGGGAACACTGAAGCTTTCTTT
V: TRBV5-1
size: NA
D: NA
J: TRBJ1-1

CDR3: CASSFRQGSNTEAFF
DNA: TGTGCCAGCAGCTTTCGACAGGGCAGCAACACTGAAGCTTTCTTT
V: TRBV7-9
size: NA
D: TRBD1
J: TRBJ1-1

CDR3: CASSLLKPGLAGGIYEQYF
DNA: TGTGCCAGCAGCCTTCTAAAGCCCGGGTTAGCGGGAGGGATCTACGAGCAGTACTTC
V: TRBV3-1/TRBV3-2
size: NA
D: TRBD2
J: TRBJ2-7

CDR3: CATSRRPDRGDEAFF
DNA: TGTGCCACCAGCAGACGCCCGGACAGGGGCGATGAAGCTTTCTTT
V: TRBV15
size: once
D: TRBD1
J: TRBJ1-1

CDR3: CASSPDRDGWAFF
DNA: TGTGCCAGCAGCCCGGACAGGGATGGATGGGCTTTCTTT
V: TRBV6-5
size: NA
D: TRBD1
J: TRBJ1-1

CDR3: CASSQGRGISMNTEAFF
DNA: TGTGCCAGCTCACAGGGCAGGGGTATTAGCATGAACACTGAAGCTTTCTTT
V: TRBV18
size: NA
D: NA
J: TRBJ1-1

CDR3: CSARAAGEVEAFF
DNA: TGCAGCGCCCGGGCGGCAGGAGAGGTTGAAGCTTTCTTT
V: TRBV29-1
size: NA
D: NA
J: TRBJ1-1

CDR3: CASSLRVRTSGTTYEQYF
DNA: TGCGCCAGCAGCTTACGCGTAAGGACTAGCGGGACAACCTACGAGCAGTACTTC
V: TRBV5-1
size: NA
D: TRBD2
J: TRBJ2-7

CDR3: CASSPFGGNTEAFF
DNA: TGTGCCAGCAGCCCATTCGGCGGGAACACTGAAGCTTTCTTT
V: TRBV11-2
size: NA
D: NA
J: TRBJ1-1

CDR3: CASSGNRASNSPLHF
DNA: TGTGCCAGCAGCGGGAACAGGGCGTCAAATTCACCCCTCCACTTT
V: TRBV6-5
size: NA
D: NA
J: TRBJ1-6

CDR3: CASSVDGERDEQYF
DNA: TGTGCCAGCAGCGTAGACGGGGAACGGGACGAGCAGTACTTC
V: TRBV9
size: NA
D: NA
J: TRBJ2-7

CDR3: CATSDRGTGLFYF
DNA: TGTGCCACCAGTGATAGGGGGACAGGCCTCTTCTACTTC
V: TRBV24-1
size: NA
D: TRBD1
J: TRBJ2-7

CDR3: CASKRATSPNEQFF
DNA: TGTGCCAGCAAAAGGGCGACTAGTCCCAATGAGCAGTTCTTC
V: TRBV3-1/TRBV3-2
size: NA
D: NA
J: TRBJ2-1

CDR3: CSVLGRWGYTF
DNA: TGCAGCGTGTTGGGTAGATGGGGCTACACCTTC
V: TRBV29-1
size: NA
D: NA
J: TRBJ1-2

CDR3: CASSKDGADTQYF
DNA: TGTGCCAGCAGCAAAGACGGCGCAGATACGCAGTATTTT
V: TRBV21-1
size: NA
D: NA
J: TRBJ2-3